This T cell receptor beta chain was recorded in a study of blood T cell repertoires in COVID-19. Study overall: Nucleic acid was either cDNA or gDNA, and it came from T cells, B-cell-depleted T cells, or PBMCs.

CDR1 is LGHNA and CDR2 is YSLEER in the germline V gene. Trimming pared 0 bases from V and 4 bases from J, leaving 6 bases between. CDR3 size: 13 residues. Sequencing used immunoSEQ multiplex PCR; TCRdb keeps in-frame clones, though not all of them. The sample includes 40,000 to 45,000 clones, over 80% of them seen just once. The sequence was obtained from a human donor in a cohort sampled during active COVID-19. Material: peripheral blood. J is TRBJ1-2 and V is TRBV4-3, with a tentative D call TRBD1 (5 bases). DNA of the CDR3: TGCGCCAGCAGCCAAGATAGGGGCTATGGCTACACCTTC. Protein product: CASSQDRGYGYTF.